This T cell receptor (beta chain) is from a study of shared clonotypes between healthy human individuals. Study findings and constraints: Around 4.7% was the fraction of naive CD4 clonotypes found shared across a few donors.

Assay execution took place at the deep level. Genomic DNA (from each subset) was split evenly across several immunoSEQ plates. Repertoires were generated with immunoSEQ multiplex PCR, while TCRdb's copy carries only in-frame clones and drops some. The table lists 950,000 to 1,300,000 clones, under 80% of them singletons, with approximately 1.5% in the top ten. CD4+ cells were split into CD45RA+ naive and CD45RA-negative memory subsets. As regards this clone: Its antigen remains unknown.

Sequencing was done on a sample of memory CD4+ T cells sorted from blood. Subset noted: CD45RA-negative fraction. This sequence originates from a man in his late teens or twenties in good health.

CDR3 protein: CACPDRFYGYTF. Here the CDR3 DNA reads TGTGCCTGTCCGGACAGATTCTATGGCTACACCTTC. This sequence joins TRBV30 and TRBJ1-2; D is perhaps TRBD1 (6 bases). Germline loops: CDR1 GTSNPN, CDR2 SVGIG (reference sequence). The CDR3 extends over 12 amino acids. V was trimmed by 6 bases and J by 4 bases, leaving 12 bases between them.